The next 21 T cell receptor beta chains were all read from a single sample in a study of shared clonotypes between healthy human individuals. Cells designated naive CD8 were CD45RO-negative and were positively selected for CCR7, with terminally differentiated effector memory CD45RA+ cells excluded. Clones were sequenced by immunoSEQ multiplex PCR, and TCRdb holds only the in-frame ones, with some missing. The table lists roughly 2 million clones, roughly 95% of them singletons. The sample comprised naive CD8+ T cells sorted from blood. These receptors all come from a man between 18 and 35 years old in good health.

The chain is built from TRBV11-2 and TRBJ2-5; D may correspond to TRBD1 or TRBD2 (5 bases each). The CDR3 has 14 residues. CDR1 is SGHAT and CDR2 is FQNNGV in the germline V gene. V gave up 2 bases and J gave up 2 bases, with 9 bases separating them. CDR3 DNA: TGTGCCAGCAGCTTACTGGGACCACAAGAGACCCAGTACTTC. This encodes CASSLLGPQETQYF.

The rearrangement links TRBV10-3 to TRBJ2-7, with D possibly TRBD2 on 6 matching bases. Germline V CDR1 and CDR2: ENHRY, SYGVKD. V lost 10 bases, J lost 0 bases, and 13 bases lay in between. The CDR3 sequence is 13 residues long. This chain's CDR3 is CATQEGNSYEQYF. The CDR3 DNA reads TGTGCCACCCAGGAGGGCAACTCCTACGAGCAGTACTTC.

This chain links TRBV2 with TRBJ2-7; no reliable D call. V gave up 6 bases and J gave up 3 bases, with 9 bases separating them. The CDR3 length is 12 residues. The V gene's germline CDR1 is SNHLY and CDR2 FYNNEI. The CDR3 sequence: CASRESFYEQYF. In nucleotides, the CDR3 is TGTGCCAGCAGGGAAAGTTTCTACGAGCAGTACTTC. Together with reference TRBV2 and TRBJ2-7, the CDR3 gives the full variable domain: EPEVTQTPSHQVTQMGQEVILRCVPISNHLYFYWYRQILGQKVEFLVSFYNNEISEKSEIFDDQFSVERPDGSNFTLKIRSTKLEDSAMYFCASRESFYEQYFGPGTRLTVT.

The CDR3 region has the DNA TGTGCCAGCAGCTTGGTGGGGACGAATGGCTACACCTTC. This gives the protein CASSLVGTNGYTF. The chain joins TRBV11-2 to TRBJ1-2, with TRBD1 as a possible D gene (5 bases). CDR1 is SGHAT and CDR2 is FQNNGV in the germline V gene. The CDR3 sequence is 13 residues long. Trimming pared 3 bases from V and 6 bases from J, leaving 11 bases between.

The chain recombines TRBV5-4 with TRBJ2-2; 7 bases are shared with TRBD2. V dropped 4 bases and J dropped 0; count of bases not matched to a gene: 9. CDR3 length equals 17 residues. Per the germline V gene, CDR1 is SGHNT and CDR2 is YYREEE (reference sequence). CDR3 region: CASSKPSSGSNTGELFF. CDR3 bases: TGTGCCAGCAGCAAACCCTCTAGCGGATCGAACACCGGGGAGCTGTTTTTT.

This chain joins TRBV7-9 and TRBJ2-7; 14 bases fit TRBD2. Looked up from germline, CDR1 is SEHNR and CDR2 is FQNEAQ (reference sequence). The ends lost 4 bases at V and 3 bases at J; junction bases unmatched: 2. The CDR3 is made up of 15 amino acids. The CDR3 region has the DNA TGTGCCAGCAGCTACGGACTAGCGGGGGGCTACGAGCAGTACTTC. The encoded protein is CASSYGLAGGYEQYF.

The CDR3 DNA reads as TGTGCCAGCAGGGCTGGAAACACCATATATTTT. Amino acids: CASRAGNTIYF. This rearrangement joins TRBV27 to TRBJ1-3; D is uncertain. V gave up 6 bases and J gave up 2 bases, with 2 bases separating them. There are 11 residues in the CDR3. Germline CDR1 is MNHEY and CDR2 is SMNVEV (reference sequence).

Worth noting for this clone: This sample includes further DNA sequences coding for the same CDR3. This chain joins TRBV27 and TRBJ1-2, with D unclear. Trimming removed 5 bases from V and 4 bases from J, with 8 bases in between. The CDR3 contains 12 residues. Germline V gene lookup returns CDR1 MNHEY and CDR2 SMNVEV (reference sequence). CDR3 loop: CASSAGGYGYTF. The CDR3, as DNA: TGTGCCAGCAGTGCGGGCGGCTATGGCTACACCTTC.

The CDR3 DNA follows: TGTGCCAGCAGTGACGGGATTGAGACCCAGTACTTC. Residues: CASSDGIETQYF. V gene TRBV2 combines with J gene TRBJ2-5; D perhaps matches TRBD2 (5 bases). Between the trimmed V and J ends, which lost 3 bases and 5 bases, there was a span of 7 bases. The CDR3 is made up of 12 amino acids. Germline V CDR1 and CDR2: SNHLY, FYNNEI.

Turning to this clone: Other DNA sequences in the same sample also yield this CDR3. V usage is TRBV2 and J usage is TRBJ1-5; 10 nucleotides align to TRBD1. CDR3 size: 15 residues. The V gene end was trimmed by 4 bases and the J gene end by 3 bases; junction bases not matched to a gene: 3. Looked up from germline, CDR1 is SNHLY and CDR2 is FYNNEI. The CDR3 sequence is CASSGQGAANQPQHF. The CDR3 DNA follows: TGTGCCAGCAGTGGACAGGGGGCGGCCAATCAGCCCCAGCATTTT.

The chain recombines TRBV5-1 with TRBJ2-1; D might be TRBD2 (6 bases). V lost 1 base, J lost 2 bases, and 16 bases lay in between. The length of the CDR3 is 17 residues. Per germline, CDR1 SGHRS and CDR2 YFSETQ. In DNA form, the CDR3 reads TGCGCCAGCAGCTTGTTTCCGGGAGTGACGCCCTACAATGAGCAGTTCTTC. Amino acid sequence: CASSLFPGVTPYNEQFF.

V is TRBV5-8 and J is TRBJ1-5, with a possible D match to TRBD1 (6 bases). Germline CDR1 SGHTS, CDR2 YDEGEE. The CDR3 consists of 16 residues. Trimming took 2 bases from V and 5 from J, leaving 17 bases between them. Here the CDR3 DNA reads TGTGCCAGCAGCTTTTTCCCCGGGGGCTTAGATCAGCCCCAGCATTTT. Protein: CASSFFPGGLDQPQHF.

The V call is TRBV5-1, the J call TRBJ2-7; D possibly corresponds to TRBD1 (7 bases). Germline lookup yields CDR1 SGHRS and CDR2 YFSETQ. CDR3 length: 14 amino acids. V was shortened by 7 bases and J by 6 bases, with 20 bases between the two germline ends. CDR3 in DNA: TGCGCCAGCGCCCTAGCAGGGGGAGCGGGCGAGCAGTACTTC. Protein: CASALAGGAGEQYF.

The chain couples TRBV4-2 to TRBJ1-4; tentatively, D is TRBD1 (6 bases). This CDR3 has 16 amino acids. In germline, CDR1 is LGHNA, CDR2 YNFKEQ. Trimming took 4 bases from V and 8 from J, leaving 20 bases between them. The CDR3, as DNA: TGTGCCAGCAGCCTCCCTCCGGGGCAGGGGACAGAAAAACTGTTTTTT. It specifies CASSLPPGQGTEKLFF.

The chain is built from TRBV25-1 and TRBJ2-7; D unclear. V shed 8 bases and J shed 0 bases, with 11 bases lying between them. The CDR3 totals 13 residues. From germline, CDR1 is MGHDK and CDR2 SYGVNS. The CDR3 DNA follows: TGTGCCAGCGCCGACAAGAACTCCTACGAGCAGTACTTC. Translating it yields CASADKNSYEQYF.

The V and J genes are TRBV13 and TRBJ2-7; weak D call: TRBD2 (5 bases). The CDR3 runs to 14 residues. V was clipped by 1 base and J by 3 bases, with 10 bases between them. Germline CDR1 PRHDT, CDR2 FYEKMQ (reference sequence). CDR3 nucleotide sequence: TGTGCCAGCAGCTTAGAGAGGGCCTTCTACGAGCAGTACTTC. Encoded protein: CASSLERAFYEQYF.

This clone appeared once. The CDR3 is CASSDKGFVDEQFF. The DNA of the CDR3 is TGCGCCAGCAGTGATAAGGGCTTCGTAGATGAGCAGTTCTTC. This chain links TRBV10-1 with TRBJ2-1; D is uncertain. The germline V gene has CDR1 WNHNN and CDR2 SYGVQD (reference sequence). The CDR3 has 14 amino acids. Trimming took 3 bases from V and 8 from J, leaving 14 bases between them.

The chain carries TRBV4-3 and TRBJ1-5, with D perhaps TRBD1 (5 bases). Trimming removed 0 bases at V and 5 bases at J, with 8 bases between. There are 14 residues in the CDR3. The germline V gene encodes CDR1 LGHNA and CDR2 YSLEER. Written as DNA, the CDR3 is TGCGCCAGCAGCCAAGACAGGGTGTATCAGCCCCAGCATTTT. Translated, it gives CASSQDRVYQPQHF.

This chain connects TRBV5-4 to TRBJ2-7; D uncertain. This CDR3 is 14 amino acids long. Trimming took 0 bases from V and 2 from J, leaving 9 bases between them. CDR1 is SGHNT and CDR2 is YYREEE in the germline V gene (reference sequence). CDR3 sequence reads: CASSLGADTYEQYF. The CDR3 DNA reads TGTGCCAGCAGCTTGGGGGCTGATACCTACGAGCAGTACTTC.

This clone showed up just once. This rearrangement joins TRBV10-2 to TRBJ2-1; 12 positions match TRBD2. Germline V gene lookup returns CDR1 WSHSY and CDR2 SAAADI. The CDR3 extends over 15 amino acids. V was clipped by 10 bases and J by 9 bases; unmatched bases: 13. The CDR3 DNA reads as TGCGCCACCAAGACTAGCGGGAGTGGGGAAGCTGAGCAGTTCTTC. This sequence encodes CATKTSGSGEAEQFF.

CDR3 nucleotide sequence: TGTGCCAGCAGCCTACCGGGCGGGGTTAGTTCCACAGATACGCAGTATTTT. It translates to CASSLPGGVSSTDTQYF. The V and J genes are TRBV7-9 and TRBJ2-3; a weak D match, TRBD2 (6 bases). Trimming stripped 5 bases from V and 2 bases from J, with 20 bases between. The CDR3 is 17 amino acids. Germline V gene sequence: CDR1 SEHNR, CDR2 FQNEAQ (reference sequence).